What follows describes a single T cell receptor beta chain. Its antigen is unidentified. The data originate from a study of T cells after yellow fever vaccination. TCRdb itself ran the 5' RACE reads through MiXCR, one entry per CDR3 protein. Of some 500,000 distinct CDR3 sequences listed, approximately 12% were seen once; the top ten hold about 14%. Germline CDR1 and CDR2: SQVTM and ANQGSEA. V was pared by 5 bases and J by 2 bases, with 9 bases between. The CDR3 is made up of 12 amino acids. General study findings and limits: Shared CD4/CD8 clonotypes were a small share, likely from convergent recombination.

This specimen was PBMCs, taken on the day of the yellow fever booster vaccination. This TCR came from a young man who received the YFV17D yellow fever vaccine. The rearrangement uses TRBV29-1 and TRBJ2-5, with D perhaps matching TRBD2 (6 bases). The DNA of the CDR3 is TGCAGCGTTTATGGGGGGCAAGAGACCCAGTACTTC. Protein: CSVYGGQETQYF.